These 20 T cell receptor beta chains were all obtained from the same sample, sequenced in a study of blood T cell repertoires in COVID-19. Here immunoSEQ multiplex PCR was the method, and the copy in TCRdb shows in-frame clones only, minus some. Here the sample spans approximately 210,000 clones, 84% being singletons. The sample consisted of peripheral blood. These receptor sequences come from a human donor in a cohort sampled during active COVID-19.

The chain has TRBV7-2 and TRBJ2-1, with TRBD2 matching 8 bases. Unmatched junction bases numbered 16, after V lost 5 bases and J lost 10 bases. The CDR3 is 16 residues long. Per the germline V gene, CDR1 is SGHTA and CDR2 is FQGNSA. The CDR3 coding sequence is TGTGCCAGCAGCCCCCAAGGGAGCGGGAGAGGGGGGGAGCAGTTCTTC. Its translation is CASSPQGSGRGGEQFF.

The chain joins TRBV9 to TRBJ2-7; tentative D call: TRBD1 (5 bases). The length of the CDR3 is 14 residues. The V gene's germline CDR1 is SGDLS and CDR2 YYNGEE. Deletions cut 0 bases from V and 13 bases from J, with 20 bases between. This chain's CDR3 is CASSVEAGPQGQYF. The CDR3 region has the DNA TGTGCCAGCAGCGTAGAGGCCGGTCCTCAAGGACAATACTTC.

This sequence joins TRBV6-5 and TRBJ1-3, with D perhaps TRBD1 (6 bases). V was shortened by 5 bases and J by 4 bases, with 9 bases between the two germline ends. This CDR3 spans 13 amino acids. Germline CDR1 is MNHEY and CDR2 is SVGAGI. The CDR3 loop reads CASSPGTGNTIYF. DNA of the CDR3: TGTGCCAGCAGTCCCGGGACAGGAAACACCATATATTTT.

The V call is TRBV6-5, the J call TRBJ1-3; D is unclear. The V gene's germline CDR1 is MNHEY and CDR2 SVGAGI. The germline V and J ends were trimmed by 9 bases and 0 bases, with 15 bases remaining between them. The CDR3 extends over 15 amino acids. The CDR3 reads CASTIDASSGNTIYF. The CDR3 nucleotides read TGTGCCAGTACTATAGACGCTAGCTCTGGAAACACCATATATTTT.

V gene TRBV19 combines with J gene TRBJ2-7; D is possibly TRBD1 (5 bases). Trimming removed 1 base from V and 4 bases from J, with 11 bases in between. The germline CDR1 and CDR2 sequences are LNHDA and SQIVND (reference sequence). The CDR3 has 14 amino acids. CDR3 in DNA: TGTGCCAGTAGTATAGTGGGGCAGTCATACGAGCAGTACTTC. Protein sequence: CASSIVGQSYEQYF.

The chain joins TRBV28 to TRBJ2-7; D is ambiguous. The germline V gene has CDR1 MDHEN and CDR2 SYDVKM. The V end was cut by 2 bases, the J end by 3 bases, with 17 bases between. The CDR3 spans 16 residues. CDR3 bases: TGTGCCAGCAGTTTAAGCACGTACAGAGAAAGCTACGAGCAGTACTTC. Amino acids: CASSLSTYRESYEQYF.

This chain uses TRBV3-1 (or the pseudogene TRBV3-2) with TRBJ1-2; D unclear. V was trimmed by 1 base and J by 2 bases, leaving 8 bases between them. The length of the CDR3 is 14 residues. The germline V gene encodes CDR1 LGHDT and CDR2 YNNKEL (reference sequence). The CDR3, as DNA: TGTGCCAGCAGCCAAGGGGCGTGGAACTATGGCTACACCTTC. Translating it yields CASSQGAWNYGYTF.

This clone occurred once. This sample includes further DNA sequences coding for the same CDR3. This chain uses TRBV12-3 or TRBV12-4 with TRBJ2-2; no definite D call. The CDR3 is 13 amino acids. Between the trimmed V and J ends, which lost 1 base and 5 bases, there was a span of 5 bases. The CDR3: CASSLGGTGELFF. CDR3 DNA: TGTGCCAGCAGTTTAGGCGGAACCGGGGAGCTGTTTTTT.

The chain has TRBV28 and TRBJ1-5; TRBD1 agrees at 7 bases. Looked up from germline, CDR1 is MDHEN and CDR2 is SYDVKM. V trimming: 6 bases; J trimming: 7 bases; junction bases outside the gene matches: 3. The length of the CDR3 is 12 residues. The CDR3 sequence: CASRTGAQPQHF. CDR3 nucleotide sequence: TGTGCCAGCAGAACAGGGGCGCAGCCCCAGCATTTT.

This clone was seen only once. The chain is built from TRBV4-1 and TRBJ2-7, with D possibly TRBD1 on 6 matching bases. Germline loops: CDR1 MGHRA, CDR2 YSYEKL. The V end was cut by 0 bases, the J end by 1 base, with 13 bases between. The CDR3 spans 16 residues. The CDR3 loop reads CASSQEGGRGSYEQYF. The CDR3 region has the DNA TGCGCCAGCAGCCAAGAAGGAGGCAGGGGTTCCTACGAGCAGTACTTC.

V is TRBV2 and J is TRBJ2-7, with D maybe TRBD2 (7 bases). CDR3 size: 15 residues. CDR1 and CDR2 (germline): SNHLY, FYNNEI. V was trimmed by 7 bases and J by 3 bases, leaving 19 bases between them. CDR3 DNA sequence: TGTGCCAGCATCCCGGGGGCGGGAGAGGTCTACGAGCAGTACTTC. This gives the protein CASIPGAGEVYEQYF.

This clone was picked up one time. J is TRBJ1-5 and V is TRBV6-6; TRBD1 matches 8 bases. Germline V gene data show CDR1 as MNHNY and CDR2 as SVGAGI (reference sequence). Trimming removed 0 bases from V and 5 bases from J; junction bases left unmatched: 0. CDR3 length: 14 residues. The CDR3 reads CASSYSTGDQPQHF. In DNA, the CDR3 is TGTGCCAGCAGTTACTCGACAGGGGATCAGCCCCAGCATTTT.

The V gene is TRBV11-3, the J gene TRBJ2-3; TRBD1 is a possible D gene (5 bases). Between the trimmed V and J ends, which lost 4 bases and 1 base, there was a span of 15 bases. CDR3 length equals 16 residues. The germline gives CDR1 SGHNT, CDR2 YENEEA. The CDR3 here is CASSSSWGKGTDTQYF. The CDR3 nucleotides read TGTGCCAGCAGCTCCTCTTGGGGCAAAGGCACAGATACGCAGTATTTT.

The CDR3 region is CASSDGEVREQFF. CDR3 coding DNA: TGTGCCAGCAGTGACGGAGAGGTGCGGGAGCAGTTCTTC. The genes are TRBV2 and TRBJ2-1, with unresolved D. V lost 3 bases, J lost 10 bases, and 13 bases lay in between. The CDR3 length is 13 residues. In germline, CDR1 is SNHLY, CDR2 FYNNEI.

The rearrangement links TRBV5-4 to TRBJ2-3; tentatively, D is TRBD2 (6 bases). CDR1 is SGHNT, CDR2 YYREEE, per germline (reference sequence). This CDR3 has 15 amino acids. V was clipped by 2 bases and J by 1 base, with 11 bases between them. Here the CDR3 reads CASSFIGGGTDTQYF. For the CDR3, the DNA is TGTGCCAGCAGCTTTATCGGCGGGGGCACAGATACGCAGTATTTT.

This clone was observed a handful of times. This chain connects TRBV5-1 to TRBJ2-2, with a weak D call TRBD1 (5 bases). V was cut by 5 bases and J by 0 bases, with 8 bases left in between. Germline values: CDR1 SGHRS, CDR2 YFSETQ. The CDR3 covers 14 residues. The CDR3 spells CASRDIANTGELFF. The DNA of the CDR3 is TGCGCCAGCAGGGACATTGCGAACACCGGGGAGCTGTTTTTT.

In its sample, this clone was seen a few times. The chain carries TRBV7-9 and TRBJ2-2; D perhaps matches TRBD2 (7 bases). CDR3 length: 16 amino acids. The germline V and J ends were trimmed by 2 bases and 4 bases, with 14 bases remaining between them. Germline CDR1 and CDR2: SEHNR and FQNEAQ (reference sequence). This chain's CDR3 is CASSLYRGASTGELFF. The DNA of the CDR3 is TGTGCCAGCAGCTTATATCGGGGGGCGAGCACCGGGGAGCTGTTTTTT.

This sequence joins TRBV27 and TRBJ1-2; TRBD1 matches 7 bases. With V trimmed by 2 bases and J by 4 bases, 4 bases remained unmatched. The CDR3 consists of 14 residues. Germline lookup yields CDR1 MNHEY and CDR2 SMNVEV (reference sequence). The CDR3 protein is CASSLRQGGYGYTF. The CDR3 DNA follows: TGTGCCAGCAGTTTACGACAGGGAGGCTATGGCTACACCTTC.

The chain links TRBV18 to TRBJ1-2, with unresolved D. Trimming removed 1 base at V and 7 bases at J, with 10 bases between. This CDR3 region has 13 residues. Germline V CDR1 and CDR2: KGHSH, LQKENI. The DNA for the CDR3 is TGTGCCAGCTCACCACTATCAGAGGGTGGCTACACCTTC. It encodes CASSPLSEGGYTF. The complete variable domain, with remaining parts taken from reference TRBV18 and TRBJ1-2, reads NAGVMQNPRHLVRRRGQEARLRCSPMKGHSHVYWYRQLPEEGLKFMVYLQKENIIDESGMPKERFSAEFPKEGPSILRIQQVVRGDSAAYFCASSPLSEGGYTFGSGTRLTVV.

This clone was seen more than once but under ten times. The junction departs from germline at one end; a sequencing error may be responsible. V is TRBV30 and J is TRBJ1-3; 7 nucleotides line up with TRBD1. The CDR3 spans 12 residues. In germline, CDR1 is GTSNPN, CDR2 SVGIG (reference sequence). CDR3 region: CAGSIRRDSLTF. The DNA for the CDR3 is TGTGCCGGCAGTATCCGGCGGGACAGCCTCACATTT.